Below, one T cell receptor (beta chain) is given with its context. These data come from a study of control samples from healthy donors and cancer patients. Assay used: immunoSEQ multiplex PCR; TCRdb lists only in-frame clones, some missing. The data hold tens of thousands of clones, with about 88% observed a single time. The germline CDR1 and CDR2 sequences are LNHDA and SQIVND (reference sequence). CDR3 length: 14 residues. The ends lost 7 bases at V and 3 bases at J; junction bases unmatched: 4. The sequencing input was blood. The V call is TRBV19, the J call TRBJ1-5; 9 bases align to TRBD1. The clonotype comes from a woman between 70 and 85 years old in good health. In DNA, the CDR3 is TGTGCCAGTATGGGACAGGGAGTCAATCAGCCCCAGCATTTT. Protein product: CASMGQGVNQPQHF.